The 31 T cell receptor beta chains listed next were all sequenced from one sample in a study of blood T cell repertoires in COVID-19 (dated by TCRdb to the early 2020s). Library generation was performed with the immunoSEQ multiplex PCR assay. TCRdb took this table from immuneACCESS and kept in-frame rearrangements with V and J called. Such tables lack part of the clones; where checked against another copy, unresolved V genes explain under half of the gap, and the rest is unexplained. Across this sample there are a few hundred thousand clones, with 70% to 90% seen only once. 1% to 1.5% of the sample is taken by the ten largest. Sequenced sample: PBMCs or T cells enriched from blood (not recorded which). The receptors stem from a man aged 25-45 years who had recovered from COVID-19.

Only a few counts were recorded for this clone. Other DNA sequences within the sample encode an identical CDR3. V gene TRBV7-9 combines with J gene TRBJ2-7, with 7 bases aligning to TRBD1. The CDR3 runs to 13 residues. V trimming: 2 bases; J trimming: 3 bases; junction bases outside the gene matches: 1. Looked up from germline, CDR1 is SEHNR and CDR2 is FQNEAQ (reference sequence). The CDR3: CASSLSGGYEQYF. CDR3 nucleotide sequence: TGTGCCAGCAGCTTATCAGGGGGCTACGAGCAGTACTTC.

The chain employs TRBV29-1 and TRBJ1-2, with 9 bases matching TRBD1. The CDR3 is 11 amino acids. The germline V gene has CDR1 SQVTM and CDR2 ANQGSEA. The CDR3 spells CSTDRGGGYTF. CDR3 coding DNA: TGCAGTACGGACAGGGGAGGTGGCTACACCTTC.

The chain uses TRBV4-2 and TRBJ2-5; D unclear. This CDR3 region has 14 residues. V lost 1 base to trimming and J lost 2 bases, with 8 bases between them. Looked up from germline, CDR1 is LGHNA and CDR2 is YNFKEQ. Here the CDR3 reads CASSQGPSQETQYF. The CDR3, as DNA: TGTGCCAGCAGCCAAGGTCCCAGTCAAGAGACCCAGTACTTC.

The chain recombines TRBV9 with TRBJ1-1, with TRBD1 as a possible D gene (6 bases). V was pared by 5 bases and J by 4 bases, with 21 bases between. The CDR3 covers 16 residues. The V gene's germline CDR1 is SGDLS and CDR2 YYNGEE. The CDR3 sequence is CASSLQPPGETTEAFF. DNA of the CDR3: TGTGCCAGCAGTTTACAACCCCCAGGGGAAACCACTGAAGCTTTCTTT.

Worth noting for this clone: Additional DNA sequences in this sample encode the identical CDR3. The chain links TRBV10-3 to TRBJ2-3; tentatively, D is TRBD2 (5 bases). Germline loops: CDR1 ENHRY, CDR2 SYGVKD. The V end lost 8 bases, the J end lost 0 bases, and 6 bases lay between the germline ends. The CDR3 is made up of 12 amino acids. DNA for the CDR3: TGTGCCATCGGAGGTAGCACAGATACGCAGTATTTT. It is translated as CAIGGSTDTQYF.

J is TRBJ2-5 and V is TRBV3-1 (or the pseudogene TRBV3-2); 7 positions agree with TRBD1. Germline lookup yields CDR1 LGHDT and CDR2 YNNKEL (reference sequence). The CDR3 contains 14 residues. V dropped 6 bases and J dropped 7; count of bases not matched to a gene: 11. The DNA of the CDR3 is TGTGCCAGCAGGGACGAAAGACAGGGTGGGACCCAGTACTTC. Translation: CASRDERQGGTQYF.

The rearrangement links TRBV29-1 to TRBJ1-2, with TRBD1 matching over 9 bases. V dropped 6 bases and J dropped 4; count of bases not matched to a gene: 6. The CDR3 sequence is 13 residues long. From germline, CDR1 is SQVTM and CDR2 ANQGSEA. CDR3: CSVLPGQGYGYTF. The CDR3 nucleotides read TGCAGCGTACTTCCGGGACAGGGCTATGGCTACACCTTC.

This chain links TRBV29-1 with TRBJ1-2; a weak D match, TRBD1 (5 bases). Trimming pared 1 base from V and 8 bases from J, leaving 11 bases between. Germline V gives CDR1 SQVTM, CDR2 ANQGSEA. The CDR3 totals 12 residues. The chain's CDR3 is CSVEGGLRGYTF. CDR3 coding DNA: TGCAGCGTTGAAGGGGGACTAAGGGGCTACACCTTC.

This chain links TRBV21-1 with TRBJ1-1; the listed D gene, TRBD1, was not tested against the DNA. TRBV21-1 corresponds to a pseudogene. The length of the CDR3 is 17 residues. The CDR3 DNA follows: TGTGCCAGCAGCAAAGCGGGGACAGGCGTACTGAACACTGAAGCTTTCTTT. Amino acids: CASSKAGTGVLNTEAFF.

The chain couples TRBV21-1 to TRBJ2-7; the D call of TRBD1 is as the table states it, not checked on the DNA. TRBV21-1 is a pseudogene segment. The CDR3 consists of 15 residues. The CDR3 DNA sequence: TGTGCCAGCGCGCGCCTACATAAAACAGGGGCCGAGCAGTACTTC. This sequence encodes CASARLHKTGAEQYF.

V gene TRBV19 combines with J gene TRBJ1-2, with 8 bases fitting TRBD1. Germline trimming cut 5 bases from V and 3 bases from J; bases unmatched to any gene: 14. The CDR3 is made up of 17 amino acids. Germline V CDR1 and CDR2: LNHDA, SQIVND (reference sequence). The CDR3 bases are TGTGCCAGTAGTCCGGTGGGGCAGGGGGCGCAGGACTATGGCTACACCTTC. It encodes CASSPVGQGAQDYGYTF.

The chain links TRBV4-1 to TRBJ1-2; D is ambiguous. The V gene's germline CDR1 is MGHRA and CDR2 YSYEKL. The CDR3 runs to 13 residues. Trimming stripped 0 bases from V and 4 bases from J, with 6 bases between. The CDR3 sequence: CASSQERIYGYTF. The DNA of the CDR3 is TGCGCCAGCAGCCAAGAGAGAATCTATGGCTACACCTTC.

This chain joins TRBV15 and TRBJ2-5, with a tentative D call TRBD2 (7 bases). With 0 bases removed from V and 7 bases from J, the gap between germline ends came to 12 bases. CDR1 LNHNV and CDR2 YYDKDF come from the germline V gene (reference sequence). The CDR3 extends over 14 amino acids. The CDR3 region is CATSRDEGGWTQYF. CDR3 bases: TGTGCCACCAGCAGAGATGAGGGGGGGTGGACCCAGTACTTC. The full variable domain, completed using reference TRBV15 and TRBJ2-5, is DAMVIQNPRYQVTQFGKPVTLSCSQTLNHNVMYWYQQKSSQAPKLLFHYYDKDFNNEADTPDNFQSRRPNTSFCFLDIRSPGLGDTAMYLCATSRDEGGWTQYFGPGTRLLVL.

As to this clone: It is unclear where the CDR3 begins or ends on the DNA, so no DNA is shown, and the CDR3 is as TCRdb lists it. The CDR3: CASSFGAGTGGNQPQHF. The chain has TRBV21-1 and TRBJ1-5; the DNA was not compared with TRBD1, the D call given in the table. TRBV21-1 has pseudogene status. Counting both end residues, the CDR3 totals 17 amino acids.

The rearrangement links TRBV5-1 to TRBJ2-7; the match to TRBD1 covers 9 bases. CDR3 size: 14 residues. The germline gives CDR1 SGHRS, CDR2 YFSETQ. V shed 4 bases and J 2 bases; nucleotides not matched to a gene: 4. The CDR3 here is CASSNRQGAYEQYF. The CDR3 DNA reads as TGCGCCAGCAGCAACAGACAGGGGGCCTACGAGCAGTACTTC.

The chain recombines TRBV2 with TRBJ1-5; no reliable D call. Looked up from germline, CDR1 is SNHLY and CDR2 is FYNNEI. CDR3 size: 11 residues. V was clipped by 9 bases and J by 9 bases, with 12 bases between them. The CDR3 is CASGESLPQHF. The CDR3, as DNA: TGTGCCAGTGGGGAGTCCCTGCCCCAGCATTTT.

V and J are TRBV4-1 and TRBJ2-3; 8 nucleotides line up with TRBD1. The CDR3 sequence is 15 residues long. The germline CDR1 and CDR2 sequences are MGHRA and YSYEKL. The V gene end was trimmed by 1 base and the J gene end by 6 bases; junction bases not matched to a gene: 6. The CDR3 sequence: CASSQGTGGVDTQYF. The CDR3 DNA follows: TGCGCCAGCAGCCAAGGAACAGGGGGAGTGGATACGCAGTATTTT.

V usage is TRBV29-1 and J usage is TRBJ1-5, with TRBD1 matching 7 bases. Looked up from germline, CDR1 is SQVTM and CDR2 is ANQGSEA. Trimming removed 6 bases from V and 5 bases from J; junction bases left unmatched: 10. The length of the CDR3 is 14 residues. The chain's CDR3 is CSVATGVGDQPQHF. The CDR3 DNA reads TGCAGCGTCGCCACAGGGGTCGGGGATCAGCCCCAGCATTTT.

On this clone: In the same sample, other DNA sequences code for this CDR3. This rearrangement joins TRBV5-1 to TRBJ1-2, with a possible D match to TRBD1 (5 bases). Trimming took 0 bases from V and 4 from J, leaving 10 bases between them. The germline V gene encodes CDR1 SGHRS and CDR2 YFSETQ. CDR3 size: 14 residues. The CDR3 DNA reads as TGCGCCAGCAGCTTGGGACAAGGGGCCTATGGCTACACCTTC. This translates into CASSLGQGAYGYTF.

The CDR3 sequence: CASSVGTDYANQPQHF. The CDR3 bases are TGTGCCAGCAGCGTAGGCACGGACTACGCAAATCAGCCCCAGCATTTT. The chain recombines TRBV9 with TRBJ1-5; D remains unclear. CDR3 size: 16 residues. CDR1 is SGDLS and CDR2 is YYNGEE in the germline V gene. Trimming took off 0 bases at V and 4 bases at J, with 14 bases between the two ends.

This clone was detected only once. The V gene is TRBV30, the J gene TRBJ1-6, with D perhaps matching TRBD1 (5 bases). CDR3 size: 14 residues. Germline loops: CDR1 GTSNPN, CDR2 SVGIG (reference sequence). V dropped 0 bases and J dropped 7 bases, with 10 bases sitting between them. The CDR3 region is CAWSVGRVNSPLHF. In nucleotides, the CDR3 is TGTGCCTGGAGTGTGGGCAGGGTAAATTCACCCCTCCACTTT.

The chain recombines TRBV6-5 with TRBJ1-3; D is possibly TRBD1 (5 bases). V was shortened by 6 bases and J by 2 bases, with 14 bases between the two germline ends. Germline assignment: CDR1 MNHEY and CDR2 SVGAGI. This CDR3 contains 15 residues. CDR3 protein: CASSDGGSPGNTIYF. CDR3 nucleotide sequence: TGTGCCAGCAGCGACGGGGGGTCGCCTGGAAACACCATATATTTT.

This clone has at least ten counts. The chain links TRBV6-2 or TRBV6-3 to TRBJ1-2, with 9 bases aligning to TRBD1. Germline V CDR1 and CDR2: MNHEY, SVGEGT. The CDR3 totals 14 residues. With V trimmed by 2 bases and J by 6 bases, 4 bases remained unmatched. CDR3 in DNA: TGTGCCAGCAGTTACGGACAGGGGTTTGATGGCTACACCTTC. It specifies CASSYGQGFDGYTF.

The gene calls are TRBV6-5 and TRBJ2-5, with 7 bases matching TRBD1. The V gene's germline CDR1 is MNHEY and CDR2 SVGAGI. The CDR3 extends over 15 amino acids. Germline trimming cut 8 bases from V and 5 bases from J; bases unmatched to any gene: 14. CDR3: CASQVLDRAAETQYF. The CDR3 region has the DNA TGTGCCAGCCAGGTCCTCGACAGGGCCGCCGAGACCCAGTACTTC.

The V and J genes are TRBV10-3 and TRBJ1-1; D gene uncertain. V lost 11 bases, J lost 4 bases, and 20 bases lay in between. The CDR3 extends over 14 amino acids. Germline V lookup: CDR1 ENHRY, CDR2 SYGVKD. In nucleotides, the CDR3 is TGTGCCGCGGCCTCGGGTGGACTCCTCACTGAAGCTTTCTTT. Encoded protein: CAAASGGLLTEAFF.

The chain couples TRBV6-5 to TRBJ1-2; 7 bases are shared with TRBD1. V shed 5 bases and J 8 bases; nucleotides not matched to a gene: 8. CDR1 and CDR2 from the germline V gene are MNHEY and SVGAGI. The CDR3 is made up of 13 amino acids. The CDR3 region is CASSRTSGGGYTF. CDR3 DNA sequence: TGTGCCAGCAGTCGGACCTCAGGGGGAGGCTACACCTTC.

The J gene is TRBJ2-3, the V gene TRBV10-2, with D uncertain. CDR1 is WSHSY, CDR2 SAAADI, per germline. The CDR3 contains 14 residues. With 3 bases removed from V and 1 base from J, the gap between germline ends came to 8 bases. CDR3: CASSDGVGTDTQYF. CDR3 coding DNA: TGCGCCAGCAGTGATGGAGTCGGCACAGATACGCAGTATTTT.

This sequence joins TRBV2 and TRBJ2-4; D is possibly TRBD1 (5 bases). Germline V CDR1 and CDR2: SNHLY, FYNNEI. This CDR3 comprises 12 residues. V dropped 9 bases and J dropped 0 bases, with 6 bases sitting between them. The CDR3 nucleotides read TGTGCCAGTGACAGAGCCAAAAACATTCAGTACTTC. This encodes CASDRAKNIQYF.

This chain connects TRBV7-2 to TRBJ1-3; 7 bases agree with TRBD1. Trimming took 4 bases from V and 6 from J; bases not matched to a gene: 6. This CDR3 is 14 amino acids long. Germline lookup yields CDR1 SGHTA and CDR2 FQGNSA. CDR3 nucleotides: TGTGCCAGCAGCTCGGAGACAGGGCCAAACACCATATATTTT. This gives the protein CASSSETGPNTIYF.

The chain is built from TRBV25-1 and TRBJ1-3, with a possible D match to TRBD1 (5 bases). Trimming removed 2 bases from V and 3 bases from J, with 17 bases in between. This CDR3 spans 17 amino acids. Germline V gene lookup returns CDR1 MGHDK and CDR2 SYGVNS. The chain's CDR3 is CASSEPLGQGIGNTIYF. Here the CDR3 DNA reads TGTGCCAGCAGTGAACCCCTGGGGCAGGGTATTGGAAACACCATATATTTT. Based on the CDR3 plus reference TRBV25-1 and TRBJ1-3, the full variable domain is EADIYQTPRYLVIGTGKKITLECSQTMGHDKMYWYQQDPGMELHLIHYSYGVNSTEKGDLSSESTVSRIRTEHFPLTLESARPSHTSQYLCASSEPLGQGIGNTIYFGEGSWLTVV.

The V call is TRBV4-1, the J call TRBJ1-5, with D possibly being TRBD1 (6 bases). This CDR3 comprises 15 residues. Germline V gene lookup returns CDR1 MGHRA and CDR2 YSYEKL. The ends were cut back, 3 bases at V and 0 bases at J, with 9 bases in the middle. The DNA of the CDR3 is TGCGCCAGCAGCCACGGACAGACTAGCAATCAGCCCCAGCATTTT. Its protein is CASSHGQTSNQPQHF.